Below, one TCR beta chain is given with its context. TCRbeta libraries were built with three rounds of nested PCR, modified from ARM-PCR. TCRdb redid the calling of the multiplex PCR reads with MiXCR, one entry per CDR3 protein. The sample holds under 95,000 distinct CDR3 sequences, approximately 81% seen once. This entry comes from a study of tumor and adjacent non-tumor tissue in lung cancer. Study overall: The cohort had approximately 12 adenocarcinoma, 2 squamous cell and 1 small cell patients.

RNA was extracted from bulk tissue without any cell sorting. The normal lung tissue was taken more than 3 cm from the tumor edge. Newly diagnosed lung cancer patients had thoracic surgery in China, August–late 2014, without prior chemotherapy. V dropped 9 bases and J dropped 1; count of bases not matched to a gene: 5. The CDR3 runs to 14 residues. The germline V gene has CDR1 MNHNY and CDR2 SVGAGI (reference sequence). The chain is built from TRBV6-6 and TRBJ2-7; 11 bases map to TRBD2. The material sequenced was distant non-tumor lung tissue. The sequence came from a man in his fifties or sixties with non-small cell lung cancer. The CDR3 DNA is TGTGCCAGGGGTATAGCGGGAGGGTCCTACGAGCAGTACTTC. Residues: CARGIAGGSYEQYF.